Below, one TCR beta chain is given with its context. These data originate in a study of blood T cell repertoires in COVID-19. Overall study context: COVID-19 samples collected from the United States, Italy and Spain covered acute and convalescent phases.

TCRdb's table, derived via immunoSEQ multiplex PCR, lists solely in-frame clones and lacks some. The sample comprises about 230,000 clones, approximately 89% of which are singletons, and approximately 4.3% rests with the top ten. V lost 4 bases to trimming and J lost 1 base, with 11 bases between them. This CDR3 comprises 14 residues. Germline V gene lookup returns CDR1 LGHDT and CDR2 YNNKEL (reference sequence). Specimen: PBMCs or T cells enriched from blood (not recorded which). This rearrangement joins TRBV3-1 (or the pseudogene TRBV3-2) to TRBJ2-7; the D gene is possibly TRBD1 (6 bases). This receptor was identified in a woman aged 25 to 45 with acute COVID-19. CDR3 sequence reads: CASSPTGLSYEQYF. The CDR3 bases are TGTGCCAGCAGCCCTACAGGGCTTTCCTACGAGCAGTACTTC.